The clone carrying this T cell receptor (beta chain) was seen at least ten times. Its antigen is currently unknown. This sample stems from a study of naive and memory T cell subsets. This CDR3 is 14 amino acids long. V was clipped by 2 bases and J by 2 bases, with 9 bases between them. CDR1 SGHRS and CDR2 YFSETQ come from the germline V gene. Study-level results: Clonotypes are single alpha or beta chains, not paired receptors. In naive cells, over 90% of TCR sequences were seen only once.

The beta constant-region primer was an equimolar mix of two oligonucleotides covering TRBC1 and TRBC2. Nested alpha and beta constant-region primers with the SP2 primer drove four PCR rounds on ligated cDNA. One entry per CDR3 protein, called by TCRdb with MiXCR from the UMI-ligation and nested PCR reads. Here the sample spans about 85,000 distinct CDR3 sequences, around 13% being singletons. Cells stained for CD3, CD4, CD8, CD45RA, CD27 and viability were sorted into four CD45RA/CD27 subsets. This rearrangement joins TRBV5-1 to TRBJ2-3; D is unclear. The sequencing input was central memory CD4+ T cells from blood. This clonotype originated in a human donor in good health. The CDR3 DNA is TGCGCCAGCAGCTTAGCCGTAAACACAGATACGCAGTATTTT. It specifies CASSLAVNTDTQYF.